This TCR beta chain was recovered during a study of shared clonotypes between healthy human individuals. All of the donors resided in Nashville, Tennessee, and each was a Caucasian adult. The table lists this clone with a few counts. Every subset had its genomic DNA shared out evenly among several immunoSEQ plates. In replicate PCRs of unsorted PBMC, approximately 280 ng DNA, about 30,000 T cell genomes, was used. Unsorted PBMC DNA underwent sequencing on ten immunoSEQ deep assay plates. Profiling relied on immunoSEQ multiplex PCR, and the TCRdb table lists in-frame clones only, not all of them. The sample consists of approximately 470,000 clones, approximately 84% of them appearing once. Trimming removed 10 bases from V and 4 bases from J; junction bases left unmatched: 3. Germline V lookup: CDR1 MNHNY, CDR2 SVGAGI (reference sequence). The CDR3 sequence is 12 residues long.

The chain is built from TRBV6-6 and TRBJ1-3, with TRBD1 matching over 8 bases. Sequenced sample: PBMCs. The TCR was taken from a woman aged 40 to 50 in good health. Some clones in this sample may be carry-over from other donors' samples. The CDR3 DNA is TGTGCCACGGCAGGGGGCGGAAACACCATATATTTT. Residues: CATAGGGNTIYF.